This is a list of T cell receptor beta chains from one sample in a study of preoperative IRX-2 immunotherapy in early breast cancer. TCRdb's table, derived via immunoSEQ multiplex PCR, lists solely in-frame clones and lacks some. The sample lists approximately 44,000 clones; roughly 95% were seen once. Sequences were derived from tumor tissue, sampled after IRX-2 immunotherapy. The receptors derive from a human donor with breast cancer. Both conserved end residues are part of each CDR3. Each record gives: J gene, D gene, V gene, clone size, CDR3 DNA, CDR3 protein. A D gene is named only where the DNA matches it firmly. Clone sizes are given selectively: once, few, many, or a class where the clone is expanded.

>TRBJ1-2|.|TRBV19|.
TGTGCCAGTAGCCTCGACCCCACCGGGACCGCCCTTTATGGCTACACCTTC
CASSLDPTGTALYGYTF
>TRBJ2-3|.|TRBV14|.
TGTGCCAGCAGCCAAGATTCGTTGGATACGCAGTATTTT
CASSQDSLDTQYF
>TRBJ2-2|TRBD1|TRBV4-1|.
TGCGCCAGCAGCCAACCCGGGACAGGGGGACCCACCGGGGAGCTGTTTTTT
CASSQPGTGGPTGELFF
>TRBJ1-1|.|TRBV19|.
TGTGCCAGTACCCTCATGGCGGGGGGAAGGTTCGCTGAAGCTTTCTTT
CASTLMAGGRFAEAFF
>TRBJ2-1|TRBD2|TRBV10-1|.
TGCGCCAGCAGCCAATCTAGGGGGGGGACTAGCGGGGGCGCACGTACCTACAATGAGCAGTTCTTC
CASSQSRGGTSGGARTYNEQFF
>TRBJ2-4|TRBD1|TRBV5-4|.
TGTGCCAGCAGCGGGGGGACAGGGGGTCAGTACTTC
CASSGGTGGQYF
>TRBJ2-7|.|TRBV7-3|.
TGTGCCAGCAGCTTAGTCGGAAGGGGGTCCGGCTACGAGCAGTACTTC
CASSLVGRGSGYEQYF
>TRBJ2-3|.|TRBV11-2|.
TGTGCCAGCAGCTTAAGGATAAGCACAGATACGCAGTATTTT
CASSLRISTDTQYF
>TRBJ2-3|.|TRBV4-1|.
TGCGCCAGCAAAAGTTACCCCAACCCCACAGATACGCAGTATTTT
CASKSYPNPTDTQYF
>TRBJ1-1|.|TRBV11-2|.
TGTGCCAGCAGCTTATTTGCGGGAGCTGAAGCTTTCTTT
CASSLFAGAEAFF
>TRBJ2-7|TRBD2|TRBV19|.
TGTGCCAGTAGTACCCGATTAGAATCGGCAGCGGGGAGGAACGAGCAGTACTTC
CASSTRLESAAGRNEQYF
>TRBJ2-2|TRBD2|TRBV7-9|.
TGTGCCAGCAGCTTTAGCGGGGGGGCGAACACCGGGGAGCTGTTTTTT
CASSFSGGANTGELFF
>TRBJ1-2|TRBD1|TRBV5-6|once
TGTGCCAGCAGCCCATTAGGGACAGAGGGCTACACCTTC
CASSPLGTEGYTF
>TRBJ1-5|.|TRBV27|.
TGTGCCAGCAGGGGGGGTAGCATTAGCAATCAGCCCCAGCATTTT
CASRGGSISNQPQHF
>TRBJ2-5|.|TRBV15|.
TGTGCCACCAGCAGAGGACAGTTGCCGACCCAGTACTTC
CATSRGQLPTQYF
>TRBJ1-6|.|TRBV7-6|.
TGTGCCAGCAGCCCGATGGACCAAAATTCACCCCTCCACTTT
CASSPMDQNSPLHF
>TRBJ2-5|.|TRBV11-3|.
TGTGCCAGCAGCTTGGGGGCGGGAGAGACCCAGTACTTC
CASSLGAGETQYF
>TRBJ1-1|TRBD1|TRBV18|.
TGTGCCAGCTCACCGATTCCGGGACAGGGGGCTAGCACTGAAGCTTTCTTT
CASSPIPGQGASTEAFF
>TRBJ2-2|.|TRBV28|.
TGTGCCAGCAGTTTATATTTCCCATCGAACACCGGGGAGCTGTTTTTT
CASSLYFPSNTGELFF
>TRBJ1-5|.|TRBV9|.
TGTGCCAGCAGCGTAGCAGGGGACGGACAGCCCCAGCATTTT
CASSVAGDGQPQHF
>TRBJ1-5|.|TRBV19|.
TGTGCCAGTAAGTCGAGTGTAGACTTTAATCAGCCCCAGCATTTT
CASKSSVDFNQPQHF
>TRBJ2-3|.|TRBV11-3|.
TGTGCCAGCAGCTTAGGGCTTAGGAGGAGCACAGATACGCAGTATTTT
CASSLGLRRSTDTQYF
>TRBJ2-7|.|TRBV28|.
TGTGCCAGCCGGTCGTTCTCCTACGAGCAGTACTTC
CASRSFSYEQYF
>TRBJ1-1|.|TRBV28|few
TGTGCCAGCAGTTGGGGGGGCATGAACACTGAAGCTTTCTTT
CASSWGGMNTEAFF
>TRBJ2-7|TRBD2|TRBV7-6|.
TGTGCCAGCAGCGAACGGGGACTAGCGGGAGGGCCTCTCTACGAGCAGTACTTC
CASSERGLAGGPLYEQYF
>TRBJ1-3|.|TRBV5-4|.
TGTGCCAGCAGCTTATCGGGAGGCTCTGGAAACACCATATATTTT
CASSLSGGSGNTIYF
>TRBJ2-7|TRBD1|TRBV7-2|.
TGTGCCAGCAGCGCACGACAGGGTGCCGAGCAGTACTTC
CASSARQGAEQYF
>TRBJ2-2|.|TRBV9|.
TGTGCCAGCACTAGGGGTGGGGGTGCGAACACCGGGGAGCTGTTTTTT
CASTRGGGANTGELFF
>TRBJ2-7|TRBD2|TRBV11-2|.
TGTGCCAGCAGCCCTGGAGCGGGAATCTCTTACGAGCAGTACTTC
CASSPGAGISYEQYF
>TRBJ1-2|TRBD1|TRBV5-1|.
TGCGCCAGCAGCTTGGGACAGGGAACACACCTATATGGCTACACCTTC
CASSLGQGTHLYGYTF
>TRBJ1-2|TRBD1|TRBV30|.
TGTGCCTGGGGGGGACAGGGGTACATCTATGGCTACACCTTC
CAWGGQGYIYGYTF
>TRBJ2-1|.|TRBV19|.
TGTGCCAGTAGTCTTGGGGACCCCGTATACAATGAGCAGTTCTTC
CASSLGDPVYNEQFF
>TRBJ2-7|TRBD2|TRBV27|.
TGTGCCAGCAGTGCCAGACTAGCGACTCTTGACGAGCAGTACTTC
CASSARLATLDEQYF
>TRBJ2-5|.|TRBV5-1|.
TGCGCCAGCAGCTTTGGGGCGGGCCAAGAGACCCAGTACTTC
CASSFGAGQETQYF
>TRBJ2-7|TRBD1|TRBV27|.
TGTGCCAGCAGTTTTCAGGGGGTCTCCTACGAGCAGTACTTC
CASSFQGVSYEQYF
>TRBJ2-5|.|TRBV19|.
TGTGCCAGTCGTAGACCTGGGGAGACCCAGTACTTC
CASRRPGETQYF
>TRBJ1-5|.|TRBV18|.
TGTGCCAGCTCACAAACAGTGTATAACAATCAGCCCCAGCATTTT
CASSQTVYNNQPQHF
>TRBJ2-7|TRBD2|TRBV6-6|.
TGTGCCAGCAGTTTGGGAGGGCGAAAGGGCGAGCAGTACTTC
CASSLGGRKGEQYF
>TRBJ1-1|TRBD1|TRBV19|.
TGTGCCAGTAGTATTTCTCCAGGGGGCCACACTGAAGCTTTCTTT
CASSISPGGHTEAFF
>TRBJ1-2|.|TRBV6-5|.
TGTGCCAGCAAGGCGGGGTTGATGATAATCTATGGCTACACCTTC
CASKAGLMIIYGYTF
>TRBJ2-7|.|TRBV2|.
TGTGCCACCCATGACCTCTCCTACGAGCAGTACTTC
CATHDLSYEQYF